This T cell receptor beta chain was obtained from a study of cytomegalovirus exposure and HLA in healthy donors. The ends were cut back, 1 base at V and 4 bases at J, with 10 bases in the middle. Germline lookup yields CDR1 SEHNR and CDR2 FQNEAQ (reference sequence). This CDR3 has 14 amino acids. This clone was picked up one time. What it binds is not known. In the PCR, 60 Vbeta and 13 Jbeta primers were used. TCRdb keeps only in-frame clones here, not all; method: immunoSEQ multiplex PCR. Of around 41,000 clones in the sample, 68% are singletons; the top ten hold approximately 3.5%. Study-wide findings and caveats: In a later analysis, common viral pathogens appeared linked to several of the most significant clusters.

The study sampled nominally healthy donors, though unrecorded immune exposures were likely. This receptor was obtained from a man aged 40-55 years in good health and CMV-seronegative. The sample consisted of PBMCs. The V and J genes are TRBV7-9 and TRBJ1-2; TRBD1 is a possible D gene (5 bases). The CDR3 region is CASSLVGELYGYTF. In DNA form, the CDR3 reads TGTGCCAGCAGCTTAGTAGGGGAACTCTATGGCTACACCTTC.